This entry features one T cell receptor (beta chain) sequence. Enrollment of patients from Seattle took place during active infection, with longitudinal follow-up. In the source study's methods: It was from reference gene primer amplification that nucleated cell counts were estimated. The table came from immunoSEQ multiplex PCR; TCRdb's copy has only in-frame clones and leaves some out. The DNA gave D and trimming, while V, J and clone size come from that table. The sample yields approximately 180,000 clones, over 75% seen once. This record comes from a study of blood T cell repertoires in COVID-19. The wider study: The United States, Italy and Spain were the sources of the acute and convalescent COVID-19 samples.

V dropped 5 bases and J dropped 0 bases, with 11 bases sitting between them. Germline V gene sequence: CDR1 SGHRS, CDR2 YFSETQ. The CDR3 has 15 amino acids. This TCR was sampled from a person aged 70 to 85 with COVID-19, enrolled during active disease. The sample was peripheral blood. The chain joins TRBV5-1 to TRBJ1-4; no reliable D call. The CDR3 loop is CASSETFATNEKLFF. The CDR3 nucleotides are TGCGCCAGCAGTGAGACTTTTGCAACTAATGAAAAACTGTTTTTT.